This TCR beta chain appears in the sequencing data of a study of tumor-infiltrating lymphocytes in primary liver carcinoma. On the study more broadly: The patient group consisted of men and women aged 30 to 69 years. The study reported T1-T3 N0M0 tumors spanning 4.2 to 10 cm. About 3.5 to 7.5 million productive TCRbeta reads were obtained from the samples, with similar numbers across tissue types. Study conclusions and caveats: Tumor-adjacent and tumor-blood pairs shared less of their repertoires than tumor region pairs shared.

The V end lost 8 bases, the J end lost 1 base, and 6 bases lay between the germline ends. The CDR3 sequence is 11 residues long. Germline CDR1 SGHAT, CDR2 FQNNGV. Constant-region priming of 500 ng total RNA yielded TCR beta cDNA. Amplification in three nested multiplex PCR rounds with slightly modified ARM-PCR gave rise to TCR beta libraries. TRBV1-TRBV30 forward and Cbeta reverse primers drove the first two roughly 10-cycle rounds. TCRdb re-analysed the multiplex PCR reads in MiXCR, keeping a single row per CDR3 protein. The sample has some 87,000 distinct CDR3 sequences, around 68% seen once. Details on this clonotype: Antigen unknown. The CDR3 end shows no conserved phenylalanine or tryptophan, and so a read error is likely.

It was from roughly 20-30 mg of unsorted bulk tissue that RNA and DNA were co-extracted. The receptor comes from a man aged 35-49 years with primary liver carcinoma and hepatitis B virus infection. The V call is TRBV11-2, the J call TRBJ2-7; no clear D gene. Sequenced: tumor-adjacent normal liver tissue. Here the CDR3 DNA reads TGTGCCAGCGTACAGTCCTACGAGCAGTACATC. It is translated as CASVQSYEQYI.